The 3 T cell receptor beta chains reported below all come from one sample, sequenced in a study of blood T cell repertoires in COVID-19. The method was immunoSEQ multiplex PCR; TCRdb's version includes in-frame clones alone and lacks a portion of them. The data show a few hundred thousand clones, approximately 90% seen once. Material for sequencing was PBMCs or T cells enriched from blood (not recorded which). Receptors were obtained from a woman aged 18-30 years who had been exposed to COVID-19.

The chain employs TRBV7-2 and TRBJ1-5; D remains ambiguous. V was pared by 1 base and J by 2 bases, with 9 bases between. Per germline, CDR1 SGHTA and CDR2 FQGNSA. The CDR3 runs 15 residues. CDR3 DNA sequence: TGTGCCAGCAGCTTAGGAGGATTCGGCAATCAGCCCCAGCATTTT. Translation: CASSLGGFGNQPQHF.

V is TRBV3-1 (or the pseudogene TRBV3-2) and J is TRBJ2-1; TRBD1 is a possible D gene (6 bases). V gave up 6 bases and J gave up 6 bases, with 24 bases separating them. The CDR3 consists of 17 residues. Germline V gives CDR1 LGHDT, CDR2 YNNKEL (reference sequence). The CDR3 coding sequence is TGTGCCAGCAGTCAGGCCCCTTTGCGACAGGAAAGCAATGAGCAGTTCTTC. Translated, it gives CASSQAPLRQESNEQFF.

CDR3: CASSVQGFSGELFF. The CDR3, as DNA: TGTGCCAGCAGCGTACAGGGATTTTCCGGGGAGCTGTTTTTT. This chain connects TRBV9 to TRBJ2-2; D might be TRBD1 (5 bases). The germline V and J ends were trimmed by 1 base and 6 bases, with 10 bases remaining between them. From germline, CDR1 is SGDLS and CDR2 YYNGEE. The CDR3 extends over 14 amino acids. Together with reference TRBV9 and TRBJ2-2, the CDR3 gives the full variable domain: DSGVTQTPKHLITATGQRVTLRCSPRSGDLSVYWYQQSLDQGLQFLIQYYNGEERAKGNILERFSAQQFPDLHSELNLSSLELGDSALYFCASSVQGFSGELFFGEGSRLTVL.